This TCR beta chain was identified during a study of blood T cell repertoires in COVID-19. Study overall: Some COVID-19 samples were acute and others convalescent; all came from the United States, Italy and Spain. From T cells, B-cell-depleted T cells, or PBMCs came the material, which was cDNA or gDNA.

Germline CDR1 and CDR2: MNHNY and SVGAGI (reference sequence). Trimming stripped 5 bases from V and 1 base from J, with 18 bases between. This CDR3 region has 17 residues. This clone was seen only once. As originally analysed: Estimated nucleated cell counts came from reference gene primer amplification. Profiled with immunoSEQ multiplex PCR; TCRdb holds only in-frame clones, not every one. The V and J calls and clone size are taken from that table; D and trimming were inferred from the DNA. Of tens of thousands of clones in the sample, around nine tenths are singletons; the top ten hold just under 9%.

Sequencing was done on a sample of peripheral blood. This sequence was found in a human donor with active COVID-19. The donor label of this sample is uncertain. V usage is TRBV6-6 and J usage is TRBJ2-4, with TRBD2 as a possible D gene (6 bases). The CDR3 DNA reads as TGTGCCAGCAGTCACCCTCCGGAGGGATGGGCCAAAAACATTCAGTACTTC. This encodes CASSHPPEGWAKNIQYF.